One and the same sample provided the 15 T cell receptor beta chains below, sequenced in a study of shared clonotypes between healthy human individuals. TCRdb's copy holds only in-frame clones and misses some; the assay was immunoSEQ multiplex PCR. Among approximately 1,000,000 clones listed, approximately 80% were seen once. Sequenced sample: memory CD4+ T cells from PBMCs. Stated subset: CD45RA-negative fraction. These receptor sequences come from a man between 18 and 35 years old in good health. Some clones in this sample may be carry-over from other donors' samples.

This sequence joins TRBV27 and TRBJ2-2; 8 nucleotides align to TRBD2. The length of the CDR3 is 17 residues. Germline V CDR1 and CDR2: MNHEY, SMNVEV (reference sequence). Trimming cost V 5 bases and J 5 bases; bases outside gene matches: 13. CDR3 residues: CASSPRGGTRVTGELFF. CDR3 coding DNA: TGTGCCAGCAGTCCCCGGGGGGGGACCAGAGTAACCGGGGAGCTGTTTTTT.

J is TRBJ1-4 and V is TRBV14, with a tentative D call TRBD1 (5 bases). The germline V gene has CDR1 SGHDN and CDR2 FVKESK. Trimming took off 1 base at V and 10 bases at J, with 10 bases between the two ends. The CDR3 is made up of 13 amino acids. CDR3 sequence reads: CASSQVQGGKLFF. The CDR3 DNA reads as TGTGCCAGCAGCCAAGTCCAGGGAGGAAAACTGTTTTTT.

The count of this clone is one. The CDR3 here is CASSTTGANTEAFF. Here the CDR3 DNA reads TGTGCCAGCAGTACGACAGGGGCGAACACTGAAGCTTTCTTT. This chain links TRBV2 with TRBJ1-1; TRBD1 agrees at 8 bases. Germline V gene sequence: CDR1 SNHLY, CDR2 FYNNEI. This CDR3 has 14 residues. Unmatched junction bases numbered 3, after V lost 5 bases and J lost 1 base.

This sequence joins TRBV6-7 and TRBJ1-1; tentative D call: TRBD1 (5 bases). TRBV6-7 is designated an ORF whose function remains uncertain. The CDR3 totals 16 residues. Trimming took off 2 bases at V and 5 bases at J, with 18 bases between the two ends. The CDR3 spells CASSYDGVGGKTEAFF. The CDR3 DNA follows: TGTGCCAGCAGTTACGACGGGGTCGGGGGAAAGACTGAAGCTTTCTTT.

The chain couples TRBV4-1 to TRBJ2-3, with D possibly matching TRBD2 (5 bases). The CDR3 consists of 14 residues. V lost 2 bases and J 4 bases, leaving 10 bases between the germline ends. Germline V CDR1 and CDR2: MGHRA, YSYEKL. CDR3 nucleotide sequence: TGCGCCAGCAGCCAACCCGGGGTCTCAGATACGCAGTATTTT. Residues: CASSQPGVSDTQYF.

V and J are TRBV18 and TRBJ2-7; 8 bases align to TRBD1. V was pared by 4 bases and J by 6 bases, with 8 bases of the junction left unmatched. Germline-derived CDR1 and CDR2 are KGHSH and LQKENI. The CDR3 consists of 14 residues. This chain's CDR3 is CASSQGAGGPEQYF. Here the CDR3 DNA reads TGTGCCAGCTCACAGGGGGCAGGGGGCCCCGAGCAGTACTTC.

The rearrangement joins TRBV29-1 to TRBJ2-1; D gene uncertain. This CDR3 spans 15 amino acids. V lost 7 bases to trimming and J lost 0 bases, with 16 bases between them. CDR1 SQVTM and CDR2 ANQGSEA come from the germline V gene. The CDR3 bases are TGCAGCGCCCCCAAAGGGTCGAGCTCCTACAATGAGCAGTTCTTC. This encodes CSAPKGSSSYNEQFF.

The CDR3 is CASSNYGGSNEQFF. The CDR3 coding sequence is TGTGCCAGCAGTAACTACGGAGGGAGCAATGAGCAGTTCTTC. This chain uses TRBV9 with TRBJ2-1, with TRBD2 as a possible D gene (6 bases). Trimming pared 5 bases from V and 6 bases from J, leaving 15 bases between. CDR3 length equals 14 residues. In germline, CDR1 is SGDLS, CDR2 YYNGEE. Full variable domain (rest looked up from reference TRBV9 and TRBJ2-1): DSGVTQTPKHLITATGQRVTLRCSPRSGDLSVYWYQQSLDQGLQFLIQYYNGEERAKGNILERFSAQQFPDLHSELNLSSLELGDSALYFCASSNYGGSNEQFFGPGTRLTVL.

The V gene is TRBV5-1, the J gene TRBJ1-1; a possible D gene is TRBD1 (6 bases). The CDR3 extends over 14 amino acids. The germline V and J ends were trimmed by 3 bases and 0 bases, with 9 bases remaining between them. Germline V gene data show CDR1 as SGHRS and CDR2 as YFSETQ. CDR3 region: CASSSQGMNTEAFF. CDR3 bases: TGCGCCAGCAGCTCACAGGGTATGAACACTGAAGCTTTCTTT.

This clone appeared once. V gene TRBV6-1 combines with J gene TRBJ2-3; TRBD2 matches 10 bases. This CDR3 region has 16 residues. Trimming at V came to 0 bases and at J to 7 bases, leaving 7 bases not matched to a gene. CDR1 is MNHNS and CDR2 is SASEGT in the germline V gene. This CDR3 reads CASSEASSGSRYTQYF. DNA of the CDR3: TGTGCCAGCAGTGAAGCGTCTAGCGGGAGCAGGTATACGCAGTATTTT.

This rearrangement joins TRBV2 to TRBJ1-5; D possibly corresponds to TRBD1 (5 bases). The germline gives CDR1 SNHLY, CDR2 FYNNEI. Trimming pared 7 bases from V and 4 bases from J, leaving 14 bases between. The CDR3 is 14 residues long. The CDR3 DNA follows: TGTGCCAGCACCATCTCAGGGTGGAATCAGCCCCAGCATTTT. Protein product: CASTISGWNQPQHF.

The chain carries TRBV7-2 and TRBJ2-5; 12 bases fit TRBD2. The ends lost 5 bases at V and 6 bases at J; junction bases unmatched: 10. This CDR3 is 16 amino acids long. Per germline, CDR1 SGHTA and CDR2 FQGNSA. The CDR3 sequence is CASSPPGTSGQKTQYF. The CDR3 DNA reads TGTGCCAGCAGCCCGCCCGGGACTAGCGGGCAAAAGACCCAGTACTTC. Variable domain in full (rest from reference TRBV7-2 and TRBJ2-5): GAGVSQSPSNKVTEKGKDVELRCDPISGHTALYWYRQSLGQGLEFLIYFQGNSAPDKSGLPSDRFSAERTGGSVSTLTIQRTQQEDSAVYLCASSPPGTSGQKTQYFGPGTRLLVL.

This clone came up many times. The chain couples TRBV6-1 to TRBJ2-3; no clear D gene. The CDR3 loop spans 14 amino acids. CDR1 MNHNS and CDR2 SASEGT come from the germline V gene. V was pared by 7 bases and J by 1 base, with 12 bases between. The CDR3 spells CASKSFPGTDTQYF. The CDR3 coding sequence is TGTGCCAGCAAATCCTTTCCGGGCACAGATACGCAGTATTTT.

This clone is a singleton in its sample. The J gene is TRBJ1-5, the V gene TRBV28; D uncertain. V was clipped by 6 bases and J by 1 base, with 10 bases between them. The CDR3 has 14 residues. Germline V gives CDR1 MDHEN, CDR2 SYDVKM. CDR3 sequence: CASRGLGSNQPQHF. CDR3 nucleotides: TGTGCCAGCAGGGGCCTAGGGAGCAATCAGCCCCAGCATTTT.

On this clone: Other DNA sequences in the same sample also yield this CDR3. J is TRBJ2-1 and V is TRBV5-1; 9 nucleotides match TRBD2. Germline V gives CDR1 SGHRS, CDR2 YFSETQ. This CDR3 has 14 residues. Germline trimming cut 7 bases from V and 7 bases from J; bases unmatched to any gene: 9. The CDR3 sequence: CASRGLAGNNEQFF. The CDR3 DNA reads TGCGCCAGCCGGGGGCTAGCGGGAAATAATGAGCAGTTCTTC.